This is a list of T cell receptor beta chains from one sample in a study of graft-versus-host responses after intestinal transplantation. No cognate antigen is known for these TCRs. Using immunoSEQ multiplex PCR, the repertoire was profiled, and TCRdb retains in-frame clones only, with some absent. In the table there are some 84,000 clones, roughly 80% of which are singletons. Sequencing used unstimulated CD4+ T cells sorted from spleen or lymph node cells, obtained before intestinal transplant. The source is a human donor who received an intestinal transplant. Each CDR3 is given with its conserved first and last residue. Each record gives: D gene, V gene, J gene, clone size, CDR3 protein, CDR3 DNA. The D gene is left open where the match is weak. Where a row states a size, it is once, few, many or the class of an expanded clone; other rows omit it.

d_call: TRBD1; v_call: TRBV5-6; j_call: TRBJ1-5; clone_size: NA; cdr3_aa: CASSSPGQPNQPQHF; cdr3_nt: TGTGCCAGCAGCTCCCCGGGACAGCCGAATCAGCCCCAGCATTTT
d_call: NA; v_call: TRBV28; j_call: TRBJ2-5; clone_size: NA; cdr3_aa: CASSRGPPTQYF; cdr3_nt: TGTGCCAGCAGCCGCGGCCCCCCAACCCAGTACTTC
d_call: NA; v_call: TRBV2; j_call: TRBJ2-5; clone_size: NA; cdr3_aa: CASSPRTDQETQYF; cdr3_nt: TGTGCCAGCAGTCCACGGACAGACCAAGAGACCCAGTACTTC
d_call: TRBD1; v_call: TRBV6-1; j_call: TRBJ2-7; clone_size: NA; cdr3_aa: CASSEVRTGGRYEQYF; cdr3_nt: TGTGCCAGCAGTGAAGTTCGGACAGGGGGCAGGTACGAGCAGTACTTC
d_call: NA; v_call: TRBV28; j_call: TRBJ2-5; clone_size: NA; cdr3_aa: CASSFGPGRETQYF; cdr3_nt: TGTGCCAGCAGTTTCGGTCCAGGGCGGGAGACCCAGTACTTC
d_call: NA; v_call: TRBV6-6; j_call: TRBJ2-7; clone_size: NA; cdr3_aa: CASSSQGSGEQYF; cdr3_nt: TGTGCCAGCAGTAGCCAGGGAAGTGGCGAGCAGTACTTC
d_call: TRBD2; v_call: TRBV2; j_call: TRBJ2-7; clone_size: NA; cdr3_aa: CASRGGWLAAYEQYF; cdr3_nt: TGTGCCAGCAGGGGGGGGTGGCTAGCGGCCTACGAGCAGTACTTC
d_call: TRBD2; v_call: TRBV9; j_call: TRBJ2-5; clone_size: NA; cdr3_aa: CASSVVAGAETQYF; cdr3_nt: TGTGCCAGCAGCGTAGTAGCGGGTGCGGAGACCCAGTACTTC
d_call: TRBD2; v_call: TRBV19; j_call: TRBJ2-3; clone_size: NA; cdr3_aa: CASSRAGGPGSDTQYF; cdr3_nt: TGTGCCAGTAGTAGAGCGGGGGGGCCCGGGTCAGATACGCAGTATTTT
d_call: TRBD2; v_call: TRBV27; j_call: TRBJ2-3; clone_size: once; cdr3_aa: CASSRLAGGTDTQYF; cdr3_nt: TGTGCCAGCAGCCGCCTAGCGGGGGGTACAGATACGCAGTATTTT
d_call: TRBD1; v_call: TRBV18; j_call: TRBJ2-7; clone_size: once; cdr3_aa: CASSPSLGQGFEQYF; cdr3_nt: TGTGCCAGCTCACCAAGTCTGGGACAGGGTTTCGAGCAGTACTTC
d_call: NA; v_call: TRBV7-2; j_call: TRBJ2-5; clone_size: NA; cdr3_aa: CASSRRGWETQYF; cdr3_nt: TGTGCCAGCAGCCGTAGGGGATGGGAGACCCAGTACTTC
d_call: TRBD2; v_call: TRBV10-3; j_call: TRBJ2-7; clone_size: NA; cdr3_aa: CAISRTMGGGYEQYF; cdr3_nt: TGTGCCATCAGTCGAACCATGGGGGGGGGCTACGAGCAGTACTTC
d_call: NA; v_call: TRBV11-2; j_call: TRBJ2-5; clone_size: NA; cdr3_aa: CASSLERGGAWETQYF; cdr3_nt: TGTGCCAGCAGCTTAGAAAGGGGGGGGGCGTGGGAGACCCAGTACTTC
d_call: NA; v_call: TRBV5-1; j_call: TRBJ2-6; clone_size: NA; cdr3_aa: CASSPPGGASGANVLTF; cdr3_nt: TGCGCCAGCAGCCCCCCCGGCGGAGCCTCTGGGGCCAACGTCCTGACTTTC
d_call: TRBD1; v_call: TRBV18; j_call: TRBJ2-1; clone_size: once; cdr3_aa: CASSRTGFSYNEQFF; cdr3_nt: TGTGCCAGCTCACGGACAGGGTTTTCCTACAATGAGCAGTTCTTC
d_call: TRBD2; v_call: TRBV9; j_call: TRBJ2-2; clone_size: few; cdr3_aa: CASSVIAGAGTGELFF; cdr3_nt: TGTGCCAGCAGCGTGATAGCGGGAGCAGGGACCGGGGAGCTGTTTTTT
d_call: NA; v_call: TRBV12-5; j_call: TRBJ1-2; clone_size: NA; cdr3_aa: CASGSDSNYGYTF; cdr3_nt: TGTGCTAGTGGTTCAGACAGTAACTATGGCTACACCTTC
d_call: TRBD2; v_call: TRBV19; j_call: TRBJ2-3; clone_size: NA; cdr3_aa: CASSMRDYPRRDTQYF; cdr3_nt: TGTGCCAGTAGTATGCGGGACTACCCCCGGAGGGATACGCAGTATTTT
d_call: NA; v_call: TRBV21-1; j_call: TRBJ1-1; clone_size: NA; cdr3_aa: CASSDRERNTEAFF; cdr3_nt: TGTGCCAGCAGCGACAGGGAGAGGAACACTGAAGCTTTCTTT
d_call: TRBD1; v_call: TRBV5-6; j_call: TRBJ2-5; clone_size: NA; cdr3_aa: CASSSDLDRKETQYF; cdr3_nt: TGTGCCAGCAGCTCCGATCTGGACAGGAAAGAGACCCAGTACTTC
d_call: TRBD2; v_call: TRBV4-1; j_call: TRBJ2-7; clone_size: few; cdr3_aa: CASSQAGGPIFHEQYF; cdr3_nt: TGCGCCAGCAGCCAAGCGGGGGGGCCGATTTTCCACGAGCAGTACTTC
d_call: TRBD2; v_call: TRBV10-3; j_call: TRBJ2-7; clone_size: many; cdr3_aa: CAIGTIAGGPHEQYF; cdr3_nt: TGTGCCATCGGGACCATAGCGGGAGGGCCCCACGAGCAGTACTTC
d_call: TRBD1; v_call: TRBV5-6; j_call: TRBJ1-3; clone_size: NA; cdr3_aa: CASSPRTGTGNTIYF; cdr3_nt: TGTGCCAGCAGCCCCCGGACAGGGACTGGAAACACCATATATTTT
d_call: TRBD1; v_call: TRBV29-1; j_call: TRBJ2-3; clone_size: once; cdr3_aa: CSVGQGRNTQYF; cdr3_nt: TGCAGCGTAGGACAGGGGCGAAATACGCAGTATTTT
d_call: TRBD1; v_call: TRBV5-1; j_call: TRBJ2-2; clone_size: few; cdr3_aa: CASSPDRGLDTGELFF; cdr3_nt: TGCGCCAGCAGCCCCGACAGGGGGCTCGACACCGGGGAGCTGTTTTTT
d_call: NA; v_call: TRBV5-4; j_call: TRBJ2-1; clone_size: few; cdr3_aa: CASSSGAANSYNEQFF; cdr3_nt: TGTGCCAGCAGCTCTGGGGCAGCTAACTCCTACAATGAGCAGTTCTTC
d_call: NA; v_call: TRBV7-8; j_call: TRBJ2-3; clone_size: NA; cdr3_aa: CASSLGRSTDTQYF; cdr3_nt: TGTGCCAGCAGCTTAGGCAGGAGCACAGATACGCAGTATTTT
d_call: TRBD2; v_call: TRBV4-1; j_call: TRBJ2-7; clone_size: NA; cdr3_aa: CASSGLAGSYEQYF; cdr3_nt: TGCGCCAGCAGCGGACTAGCGGGATCCTACGAGCAGTACTTC
d_call: NA; v_call: TRBV21-1; j_call: TRBJ2-3; clone_size: NA; cdr3_aa: CASSKAHRNHTDTQYF; cdr3_nt: TGTGCCAGCAGCAAAGCGCATAGAAACCACACAGATACGCAGTATTTT
d_call: TRBD2; v_call: TRBV11-2; j_call: TRBJ2-7; clone_size: NA; cdr3_aa: CASKVLAGSYEQYF; cdr3_nt: TGTGCCAGCAAAGTACTAGCGGGCTCCTACGAGCAGTACTTC
d_call: TRBD2; v_call: TRBV11-2; j_call: TRBJ2-1; clone_size: once; cdr3_aa: CASSPRSSGATYNEQFF; cdr3_nt: TGTGCCAGCAGCCCTCGAAGCAGCGGGGCCACCTACAATGAGCAGTTCTTC
d_call: TRBD2; v_call: TRBV10-3; j_call: TRBJ2-7; clone_size: NA; cdr3_aa: CATSPGLAGRGTEQYF; cdr3_nt: TGTGCCACCTCTCCGGGACTAGCGGGCCGCGGAACCGAGCAGTACTTC
d_call: NA; v_call: TRBV1; j_call: TRBJ2-5; clone_size: NA; cdr3_aa: CTSSHSRKETQYF; cdr3_nt: TGCACCAGCAGCCATTCTAGGAAGGAGACCCAGTACTTC
d_call: NA; v_call: TRBV6-6; j_call: TRBJ2-7; clone_size: few; cdr3_aa: CASNHARLVFYEQYF; cdr3_nt: TGTGCCAGCAACCACGCCCGTCTAGTGTTCTACGAGCAGTACTTC
d_call: TRBD1; v_call: TRBV4-1; j_call: TRBJ2-2; clone_size: NA; cdr3_aa: CASSPWTGANTGELFF; cdr3_nt: TGCGCCAGCAGCCCGTGGACAGGGGCGAACACCGGGGAGCTGTTTTTT
d_call: NA; v_call: TRBV28; j_call: TRBJ1-1; clone_size: NA; cdr3_aa: CASSFVSTGLNTEAFF; cdr3_nt: TGTGCCAGCAGTTTCGTTTCAACAGGGTTGAACACTGAAGCTTTCTTT
d_call: NA; v_call: TRBV18; j_call: TRBJ1-2; clone_size: NA; cdr3_aa: CASSTEYGYTF; cdr3_nt: TGTGCCAGCTCGACAGAGTATGGCTACACCTTC
d_call: NA; v_call: TRBV2; j_call: TRBJ2-2; clone_size: NA; cdr3_aa: CASTLTAGELFF; cdr3_nt: TGTGCCAGCACCTTGACAGCCGGGGAGCTGTTTTTT
d_call: NA; v_call: TRBV5-4; j_call: TRBJ2-1; clone_size: NA; cdr3_aa: CASSFGQPSSYNEQFF; cdr3_nt: TGTGCCAGCAGCTTCGGACAGCCTAGCTCCTACAATGAGCAGTTCTTC
d_call: NA; v_call: TRBV19; j_call: TRBJ2-3; clone_size: NA; cdr3_aa: CASSMSGRGSDTQYF; cdr3_nt: TGTGCCAGTAGTATGAGCGGCAGGGGATCAGATACGCAGTATTTT
d_call: NA; v_call: TRBV5-1; j_call: TRBJ2-1; clone_size: NA; cdr3_aa: CASSHQPQNEQFF; cdr3_nt: TGCGCCAGCAGCCACCAACCACAGAATGAGCAGTTCTTC
d_call: TRBD1; v_call: TRBV2; j_call: TRBJ2-5; clone_size: NA; cdr3_aa: CASSGDRVDLETQYF; cdr3_nt: TGTGCCAGCAGTGGGGACAGGGTCGATCTGGAGACCCAGTACTTC
d_call: TRBD2; v_call: TRBV30; j_call: TRBJ2-1; clone_size: NA; cdr3_aa: CAWEVGGTYNEQFF; cdr3_nt: TGTGCCTGGGAGGTGGGGGGGACCTACAATGAGCAGTTCTTC
d_call: TRBD2; v_call: TRBV2; j_call: TRBJ2-7; clone_size: NA; cdr3_aa: CASSVEAGGQYEQYF; cdr3_nt: TGTGCCAGCAGTGTTGAGGCGGGAGGCCAGTACGAGCAGTACTTC
d_call: TRBD1; v_call: TRBV19; j_call: TRBJ2-7; clone_size: NA; cdr3_aa: CASSTGQVREQYF; cdr3_nt: TGTGCCAGTAGTACCGGACAGGTTCGCGAGCAGTACTTC
d_call: NA; v_call: TRBV7-2; j_call: TRBJ2-2; clone_size: NA; cdr3_aa: CASSLRGTGELFF; cdr3_nt: TGTGCCAGCAGCTTACGGGGCACCGGGGAGCTGTTTTTT
d_call: NA; v_call: TRBV5-1; j_call: TRBJ2-5; clone_size: NA; cdr3_aa: CASSLQGGHEETQYF; cdr3_nt: TGCGCCAGCAGCTTGCAGGGAGGACATGAAGAGACCCAGTACTTC
d_call: NA; v_call: TRBV28; j_call: TRBJ1-6; clone_size: NA; cdr3_aa: CASSPGSPALGTNYNSPLHF; cdr3_nt: TGTGCCAGCAGCCCTGGATCCCCCGCCCTGGGGACAAATTATAATTCACCCCTCCACTTT
d_call: NA; v_call: TRBV4-2; j_call: TRBJ2-3; clone_size: NA; cdr3_aa: CASSPGAAPDTQYF; cdr3_nt: TGTGCCAGCAGCCCCGGTGCCGCCCCAGATACGCAGTATTTT
d_call: TRBD1; v_call: TRBV11-3; j_call: TRBJ2-2; clone_size: few; cdr3_aa: CASSSGQGFAGELFF; cdr3_nt: TGTGCCAGCAGCTCAGGACAGGGATTCGCCGGGGAGCTGTTTTTT
d_call: NA; v_call: TRBV5-1; j_call: TRBJ1-6; clone_size: NA; cdr3_aa: CASSLGGAYNSPLHF; cdr3_nt: TGCGCCAGCAGCTTGGGTGGAGCCTATAATTCACCCCTCCACTTT
d_call: TRBD1; v_call: TRBV6-5; j_call: TRBJ2-4; clone_size: once; cdr3_aa: CASGYYRGRKNIQYF; cdr3_nt: TGTGCCAGCGGCTACTACAGGGGGCGAAAAAACATTCAGTACTTC
d_call: NA; v_call: TRBV7-8; j_call: TRBJ1-2; clone_size: NA; cdr3_aa: CASSSERTVYKNYGYTF; cdr3_nt: TGTGCCAGCAGCTCGGAAAGGACAGTTTACAAAAACTATGGCTACACCTTC
d_call: TRBD2; v_call: TRBV5-1; j_call: TRBJ2-4; clone_size: once; cdr3_aa: CASSPRAGTSGNIQYF; cdr3_nt: TGCGCCAGCAGCCCCAGGGCCGGGACTAGCGGGAACATTCAGTACTTC
d_call: NA; v_call: TRBV6-4; j_call: TRBJ1-1; clone_size: NA; cdr3_aa: CASSEKGMNTEAFF; cdr3_nt: TGTGCCAGCAGTGAAAAGGGGATGAACACTGAAGCTTTCTTT
d_call: NA; v_call: TRBV4-2; j_call: TRBJ1-4; clone_size: few; cdr3_aa: CASSRPGKTNEKLFF; cdr3_nt: TGTGCCAGCAGCCGACCAGGGAAGACTAATGAAAAACTGTTTTTT
d_call: NA; v_call: TRBV7-8; j_call: TRBJ2-7; clone_size: NA; cdr3_aa: CASSLEFGASYEQYF; cdr3_nt: TGTGCCAGCAGCCTAGAGTTTGGGGCATCCTACGAGCAGTACTTC
d_call: NA; v_call: TRBV5-1; j_call: TRBJ2-7; clone_size: once; cdr3_aa: CASSPQGGAYEQYF; cdr3_nt: TGCGCCAGCAGCCCACAAGGAGGAGCCTACGAGCAGTACTTC
d_call: TRBD1; v_call: TRBV5-1; j_call: TRBJ2-5; clone_size: NA; cdr3_aa: CASSSPGQHSETQYF; cdr3_nt: TGCGCCAGCAGCTCGCCGGGACAGCATTCAGAGACCCAGTACTTC